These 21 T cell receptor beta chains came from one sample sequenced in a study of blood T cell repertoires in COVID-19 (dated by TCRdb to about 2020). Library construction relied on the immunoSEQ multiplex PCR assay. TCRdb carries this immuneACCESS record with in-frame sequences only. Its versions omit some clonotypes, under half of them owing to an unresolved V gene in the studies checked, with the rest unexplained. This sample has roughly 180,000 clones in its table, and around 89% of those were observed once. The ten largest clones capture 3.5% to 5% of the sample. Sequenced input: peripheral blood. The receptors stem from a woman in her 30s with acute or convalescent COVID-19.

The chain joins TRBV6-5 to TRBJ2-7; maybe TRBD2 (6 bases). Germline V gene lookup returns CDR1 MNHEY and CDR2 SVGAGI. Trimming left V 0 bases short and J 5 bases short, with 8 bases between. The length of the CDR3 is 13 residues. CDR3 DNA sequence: TGTGCCAGCAGTTACTCTCGGGGGAACGAGCAGTACTTC. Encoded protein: CASSYSRGNEQYF.

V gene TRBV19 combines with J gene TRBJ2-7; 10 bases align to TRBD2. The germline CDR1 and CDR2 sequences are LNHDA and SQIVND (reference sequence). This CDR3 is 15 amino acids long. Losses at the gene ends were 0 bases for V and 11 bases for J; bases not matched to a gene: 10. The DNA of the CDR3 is TGTGCCAGTAGTATAGATCCAAGCGGGAGGGCCGGCAAGTACTTC. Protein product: CASSIDPSGRAGKYF. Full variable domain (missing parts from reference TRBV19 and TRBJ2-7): DGGITQSPKYLFRKEGQNVTLSCEQNLNHDAMYWYRQDPGQGLRLIYYSQIVNDFQKGDIAEGYSVSREKKESFPLTVTSAQKNPTAFYLCASSIDPSGRAGKYFGPGTRLTVT.

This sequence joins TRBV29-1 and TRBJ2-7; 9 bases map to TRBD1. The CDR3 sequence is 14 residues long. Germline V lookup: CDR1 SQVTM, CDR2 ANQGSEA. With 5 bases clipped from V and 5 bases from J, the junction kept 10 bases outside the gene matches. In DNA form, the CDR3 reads TGCAGCGTTACACCGGGACAGGGTACTAACGAGCAGTACTTC. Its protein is CSVTPGQGTNEQYF.

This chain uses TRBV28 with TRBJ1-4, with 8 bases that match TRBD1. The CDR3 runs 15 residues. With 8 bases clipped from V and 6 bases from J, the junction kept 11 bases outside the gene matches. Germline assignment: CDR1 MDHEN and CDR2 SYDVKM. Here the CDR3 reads CASGTGGIGDEKLFF. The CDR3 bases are TGTGCCAGCGGCACAGGGGGGATTGGGGATGAAAAACTGTTTTTT.

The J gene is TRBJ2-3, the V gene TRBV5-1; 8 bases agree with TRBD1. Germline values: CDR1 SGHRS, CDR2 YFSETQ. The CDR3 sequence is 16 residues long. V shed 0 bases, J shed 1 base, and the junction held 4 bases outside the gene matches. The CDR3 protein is CASSLAGGLGTDTQYF. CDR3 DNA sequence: TGCGCCAGCAGCTTGGCAGGGGGCTTGGGCACAGATACGCAGTATTTT.

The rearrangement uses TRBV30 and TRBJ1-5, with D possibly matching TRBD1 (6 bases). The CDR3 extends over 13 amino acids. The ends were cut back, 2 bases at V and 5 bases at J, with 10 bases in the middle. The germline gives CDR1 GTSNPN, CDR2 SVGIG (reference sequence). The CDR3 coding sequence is TGTGCCTGGAGTCGTGACAGGTATCAGCCCCAGCATTTT. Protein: CAWSRDRYQPQHF. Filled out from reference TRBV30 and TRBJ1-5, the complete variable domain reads SQTIHQWPATLVQPVGSPLSLECTVEGTSNPNLYWYRQAAGRGLQLLFYSVGIGQISSEVPQNLSASRPQDRQFILSSKKLLLSDSGFYLCAWSRDRYQPQHFGDGTRLSIL.

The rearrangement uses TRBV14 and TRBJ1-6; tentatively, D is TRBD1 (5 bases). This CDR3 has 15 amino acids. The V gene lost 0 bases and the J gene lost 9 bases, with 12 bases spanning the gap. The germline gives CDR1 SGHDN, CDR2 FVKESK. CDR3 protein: CASSQDTGPRSPLHF. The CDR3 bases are TGTGCCAGCAGCCAAGACACAGGCCCCCGTTCACCCCTCCACTTT.

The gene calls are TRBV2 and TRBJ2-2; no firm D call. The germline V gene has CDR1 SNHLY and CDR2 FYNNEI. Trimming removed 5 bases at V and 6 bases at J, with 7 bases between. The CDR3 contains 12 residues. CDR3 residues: CASSRFPGELFF. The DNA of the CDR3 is TGTGCCAGCAGTCGGTTTCCCGGGGAGCTGTTTTTT.

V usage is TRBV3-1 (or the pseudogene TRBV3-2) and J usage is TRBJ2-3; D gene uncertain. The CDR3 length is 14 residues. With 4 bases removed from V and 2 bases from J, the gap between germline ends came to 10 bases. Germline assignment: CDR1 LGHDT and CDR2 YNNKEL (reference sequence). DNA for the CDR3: TGTGCCAGCAGCCCCTTTAGTCCCACAGATACGCAGTATTTT. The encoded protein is CASSPFSPTDTQYF.

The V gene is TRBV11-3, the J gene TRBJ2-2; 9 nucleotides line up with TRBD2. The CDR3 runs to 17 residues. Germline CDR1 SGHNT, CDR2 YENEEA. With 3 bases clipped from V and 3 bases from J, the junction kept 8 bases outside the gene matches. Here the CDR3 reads CASSLFSGSLDTGELFF. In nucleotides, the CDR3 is TGTGCCAGCAGCTTGTTTAGCGGGAGCCTTGACACCGGGGAGCTGTTTTTT.

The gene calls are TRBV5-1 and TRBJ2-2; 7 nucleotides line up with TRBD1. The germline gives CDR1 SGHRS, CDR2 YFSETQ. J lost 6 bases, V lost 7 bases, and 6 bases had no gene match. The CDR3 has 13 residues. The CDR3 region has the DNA TGCGCCAGCGGACCCCAGGGGGCCGGGGAGCTGTTTTTT. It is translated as CASGPQGAGELFF.

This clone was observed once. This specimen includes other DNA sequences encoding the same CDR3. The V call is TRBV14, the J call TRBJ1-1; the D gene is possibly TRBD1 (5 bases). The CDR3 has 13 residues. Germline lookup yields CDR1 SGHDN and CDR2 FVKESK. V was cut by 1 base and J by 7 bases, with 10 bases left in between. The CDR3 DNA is TGTGCCAGCAGCCAAGTGGGGGGTGGTGAAGCTTTCTTT. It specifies CASSQVGGGEAFF.

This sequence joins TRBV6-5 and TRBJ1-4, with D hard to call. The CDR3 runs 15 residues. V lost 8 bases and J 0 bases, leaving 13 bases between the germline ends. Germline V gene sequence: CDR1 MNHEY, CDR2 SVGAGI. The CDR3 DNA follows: TGTGCCAGCGGGGAGCAGAAATCAACTAATGAAAAACTGTTTTTT. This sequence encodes CASGEQKSTNEKLFF.

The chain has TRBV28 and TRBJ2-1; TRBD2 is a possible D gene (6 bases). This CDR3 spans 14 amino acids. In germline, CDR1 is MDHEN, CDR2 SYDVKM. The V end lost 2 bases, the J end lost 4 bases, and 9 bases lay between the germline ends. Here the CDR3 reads CASSLVGGYNEQFF. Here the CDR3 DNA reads TGTGCCAGCAGTTTAGTGGGAGGTTACAATGAGCAGTTCTTC.

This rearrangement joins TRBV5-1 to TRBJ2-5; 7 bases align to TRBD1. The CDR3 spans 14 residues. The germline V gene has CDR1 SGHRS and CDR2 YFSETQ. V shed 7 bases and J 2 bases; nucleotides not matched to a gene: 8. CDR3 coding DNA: TGCGCCAGCGGAGAGGGGGCATCACAAGAGACCCAGTACTTC. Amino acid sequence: CASGEGASQETQYF.

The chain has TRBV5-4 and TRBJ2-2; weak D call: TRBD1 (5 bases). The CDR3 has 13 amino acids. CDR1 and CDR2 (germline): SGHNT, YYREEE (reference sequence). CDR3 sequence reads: CSDSTDRTGELFF. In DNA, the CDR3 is TGTTCCGACTCCACTGACAGAACCGGGGAGCTGTTTTTT.

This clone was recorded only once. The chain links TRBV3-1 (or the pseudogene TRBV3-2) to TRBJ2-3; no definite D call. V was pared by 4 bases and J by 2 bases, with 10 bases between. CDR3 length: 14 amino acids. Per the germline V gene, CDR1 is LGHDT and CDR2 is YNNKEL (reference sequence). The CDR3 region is CASSLFPHTDTQYF. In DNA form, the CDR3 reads TGTGCCAGCAGCCTGTTCCCCCACACAGATACGCAGTATTTT.

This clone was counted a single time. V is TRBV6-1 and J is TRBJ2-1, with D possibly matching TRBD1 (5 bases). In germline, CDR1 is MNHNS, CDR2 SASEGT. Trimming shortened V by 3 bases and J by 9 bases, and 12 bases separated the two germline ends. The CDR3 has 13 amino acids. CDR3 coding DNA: TGTGCCAGCAGTGACACCCAGGGAACTGAGCAGTTCTTC. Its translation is CASSDTQGTEQFF.

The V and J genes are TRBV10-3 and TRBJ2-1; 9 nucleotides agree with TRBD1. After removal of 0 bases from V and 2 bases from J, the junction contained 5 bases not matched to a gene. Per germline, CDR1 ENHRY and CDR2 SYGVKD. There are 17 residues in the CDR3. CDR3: CAISESQGAGTYNEQFF. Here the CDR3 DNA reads TGTGCCATCAGTGAGTCACAGGGGGCGGGTACCTACAATGAGCAGTTCTTC.

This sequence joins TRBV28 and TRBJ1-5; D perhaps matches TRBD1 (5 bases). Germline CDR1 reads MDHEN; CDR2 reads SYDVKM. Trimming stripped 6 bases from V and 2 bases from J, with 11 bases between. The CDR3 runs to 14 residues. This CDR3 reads CASRVGGGNQPQHF. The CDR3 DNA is TGTGCCAGCAGAGTCGGGGGTGGCAATCAGCCCCAGCATTTT.

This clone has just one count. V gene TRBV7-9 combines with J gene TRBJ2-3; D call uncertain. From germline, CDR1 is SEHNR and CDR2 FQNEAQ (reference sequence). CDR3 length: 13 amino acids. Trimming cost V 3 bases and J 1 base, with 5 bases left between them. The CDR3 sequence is CASSFGGTDTQYF. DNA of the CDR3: TGTGCCAGCAGCTTCGGAGGCACAGATACGCAGTATTTT.